The clone carrying this TCR beta chain came up many times. Genomic DNA was employed as the template in profiling TCR beta VDJ and CDR3. Using its own MiXCR run on the reads, TCRdb lists one record per CDR3 protein. The sample includes approximately 170,000 distinct CDR3 sequences, about three fifths seen only once; the top ten take under 60%. This entry belongs to a study of CD8+CD57+ T cells in acquired aplastic anemia. Germline CDR1 is DFQATT and CDR2 is SNEGSKA (reference sequence). Losses at the gene ends were 1 base for V and 4 bases for J; bases not matched to a gene: 10. CDR3 length: 16 residues.

This chain joins TRBV20-1 and TRBJ2-7; 10 positions agree with TRBD1. The specimen sequenced was sorted CD4+, CD8+, or CD8+CD57+ T cells (not recorded which) from PBMCs. The sequence came from a human donor in good health. CDR3 DNA sequence: TGCAGTGCTAGAGGACAGGGGGCCACCATATTATACGAGCAGTACTTC. Translating gives CSARGQGATILYEQYF.